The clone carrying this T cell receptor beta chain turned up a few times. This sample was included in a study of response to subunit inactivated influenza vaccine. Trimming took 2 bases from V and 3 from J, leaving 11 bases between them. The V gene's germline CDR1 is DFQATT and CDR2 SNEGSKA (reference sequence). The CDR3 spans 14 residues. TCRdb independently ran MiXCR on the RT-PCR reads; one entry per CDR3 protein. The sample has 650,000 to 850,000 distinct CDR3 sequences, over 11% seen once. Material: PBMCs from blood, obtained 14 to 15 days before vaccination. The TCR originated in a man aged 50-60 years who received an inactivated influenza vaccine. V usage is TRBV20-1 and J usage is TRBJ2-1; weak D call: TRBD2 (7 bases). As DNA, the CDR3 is TGCAGTGCTAGAACGGGGGGCGGCTACAATGAGCAGTTCTTC. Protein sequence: CSARTGGGYNEQFF.